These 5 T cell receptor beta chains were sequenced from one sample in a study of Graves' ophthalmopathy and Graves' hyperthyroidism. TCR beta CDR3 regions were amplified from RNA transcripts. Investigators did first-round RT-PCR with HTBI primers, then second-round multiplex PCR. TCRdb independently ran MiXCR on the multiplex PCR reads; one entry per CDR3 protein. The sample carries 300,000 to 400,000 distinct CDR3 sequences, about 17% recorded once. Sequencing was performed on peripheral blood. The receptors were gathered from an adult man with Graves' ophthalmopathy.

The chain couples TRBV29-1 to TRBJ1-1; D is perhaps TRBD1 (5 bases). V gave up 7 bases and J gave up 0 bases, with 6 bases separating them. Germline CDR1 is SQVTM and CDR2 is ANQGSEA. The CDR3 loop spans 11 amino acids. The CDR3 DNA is TGCAGCGGGGGCATGAACACTGAAGCTTTCTTT. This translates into CSGGMNTEAFF. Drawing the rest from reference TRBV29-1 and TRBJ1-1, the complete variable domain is SAVISQKPSRDICQRGTSLTIQCQVDSQVTMMFWYRQQPGQSLTLIATANQGSEATYESGFVIDKFPISRPNLTFSTLTVSNMSPEDSSIYLCSGGMNTEAFFGQGTRLTVV.

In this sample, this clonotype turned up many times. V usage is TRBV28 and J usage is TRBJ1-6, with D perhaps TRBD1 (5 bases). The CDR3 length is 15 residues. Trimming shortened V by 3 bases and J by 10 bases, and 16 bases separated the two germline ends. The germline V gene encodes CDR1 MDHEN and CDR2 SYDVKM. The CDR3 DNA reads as TGTGCCAGCAGTTTCGGGACTCAGGAAATCTCACCCCTCCACTTT. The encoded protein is CASSFGTQEISPLHF.

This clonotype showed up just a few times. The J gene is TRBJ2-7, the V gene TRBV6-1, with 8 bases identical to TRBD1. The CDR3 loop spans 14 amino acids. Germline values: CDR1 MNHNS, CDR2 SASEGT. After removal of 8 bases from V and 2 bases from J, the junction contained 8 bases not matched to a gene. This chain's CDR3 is CASLGQVNTYEQYF. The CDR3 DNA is TGTGCCAGCCTGGGACAGGTGAATACCTACGAGCAGTACTTC.

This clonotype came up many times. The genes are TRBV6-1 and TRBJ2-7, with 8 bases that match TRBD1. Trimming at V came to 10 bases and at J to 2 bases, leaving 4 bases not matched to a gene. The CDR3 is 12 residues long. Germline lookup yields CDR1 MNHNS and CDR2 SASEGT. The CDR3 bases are TGTGCCACGGACAGGGTGACCTACGAGCAGTACTTC. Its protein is CATDRVTYEQYF.

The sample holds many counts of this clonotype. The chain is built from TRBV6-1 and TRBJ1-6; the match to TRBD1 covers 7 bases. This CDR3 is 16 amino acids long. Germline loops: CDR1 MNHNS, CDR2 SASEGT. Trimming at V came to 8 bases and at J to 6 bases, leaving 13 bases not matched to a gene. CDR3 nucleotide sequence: TGTGCCAGCGTAGCCGCGGCAGGACAGGCTAATTCACCCCTCCACTTT. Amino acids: CASVAAAGQANSPLHF.